This section outlines one T cell receptor beta chain sequence together with its context. The source of the sample is a study of cytomegalovirus exposure and HLA in healthy donors. It was with 60 Vbeta and 13 Jbeta primers that the PCR ran. Repertoires were generated with immunoSEQ multiplex PCR, while TCRdb's copy carries only in-frame clones and drops some. The table lists 140,000 or so clones, about 80% of them singletons. CDR3 length equals 12 residues. The V end was cut by 5 bases, the J end by 2 bases, with 5 bases between. Germline V gene sequence: CDR1 SGHTA, CDR2 FQGNSA. Sequencing input: PBMCs. This chain uses TRBV7-2 with TRBJ2-3; D not resolved. The TCR originated in a woman aged 60-70 years in good health and CMV-seropositive. The CDR3 nucleotides read TGTGCCAGCAGCATCCTCACAGATACGCAGTATTTT. Translating it yields CASSILTDTQYF.